This passage covers 21 T cell receptor beta chains from one sample sequenced in a study of cytomegalovirus exposure and HLA in healthy donors. PCR involved 60 Vbeta and 13 Jbeta primers. The repertoire was sequenced with immunoSEQ multiplex PCR; TCRdb's copy has only in-frame clones and lacks some. The sample lists about 170,000 clones, roughly 79% occurring once. The source material was PBMCs. The receptor set was obtained from a woman in her 30s in good health and CMV-seropositive.

V is TRBV5-1 and J is TRBJ2-5; 14 bases fit TRBD2. V was pared by 0 bases and J by 5 bases, with 3 bases of the junction left unmatched. CDR3 length: 16 residues. The germline V gene has CDR1 SGHRS and CDR2 YFSETQ. The CDR3 bases are TGCGCCAGCAGCTTGGGACTAGCGGGGGGGCTTGAGACCCAGTACTTC. Amino acids: CASSLGLAGGLETQYF.

The chain carries TRBV4-1 and TRBJ2-3; TRBD2 aligns across 9 bases. Trimming at V came to 3 bases and at J to 0 bases, leaving 7 bases not matched to a gene. The germline V gene has CDR1 MGHRA and CDR2 YSYEKL. This CDR3 spans 17 amino acids. CDR3: CASSQLGLAKSTDTQYF. The CDR3 nucleotides read TGCGCCAGCAGCCAGTTGGGACTAGCTAAGAGCACAGATACGCAGTATTTT.

V gene TRBV6-1 combines with J gene TRBJ2-7, with TRBD2 identical over 9 bases. CDR1 and CDR2 (germline): MNHNS, SASEGT. The CDR3 length is 13 residues. The V gene end was trimmed by 11 bases and the J gene end by 6 bases; junction bases not matched to a gene: 11. CDR3 nucleotides: TGTGCCGGCGGGACTAGCCCCGTCGGCGAGCAGTACTTC. Amino acid sequence: CAGGTSPVGEQYF.

This clone came up a few times. The chain links TRBV5-1 to TRBJ2-7, with 7 bases fitting TRBD1. This CDR3 contains 13 residues. CDR1 SGHRS and CDR2 YFSETQ come from the germline V gene. Trimming cost V 4 bases and J 5 bases; bases outside gene matches: 6. The CDR3 sequence is CASSQGQFNEQYF. The CDR3 nucleotides read TGCGCCAGCAGCCAGGGACAGTTTAACGAGCAGTACTTC.

The rearrangement joins TRBV5-4 to TRBJ1-1; 7 bases map to TRBD1. This CDR3 has 13 residues. CDR1 is SGHNT, CDR2 YYREEE, per germline (reference sequence). J lost 3 bases, V lost 4 bases, and 3 bases had no gene match. CDR3 bases: TGTGCCAGCAGCCCGACAGGGTACACTGAAGCTTTCTTT. This sequence encodes CASSPTGYTEAFF.

This chain uses TRBV6-1 with TRBJ1-5; D uncertain. The germline V gene has CDR1 MNHNS and CDR2 SASEGT. The CDR3 runs to 15 residues. V gave up 7 bases and J gave up 6 bases, with 19 bases separating them. The CDR3 nucleotides read TGTGCCAGCACCCCCCCCGGCTCCTGGAGTCAGCCCCAGCATTTT. It is translated as CASTPPGSWSQPQHF.

This sequence joins TRBV9 and TRBJ2-5; D not resolved. V lost 3 bases and J 1 base, leaving 19 bases between the germline ends. The CDR3 consists of 17 residues. Germline V gene data show CDR1 as SGDLS and CDR2 as YYNGEE. CDR3 coding DNA: TGTGCCAGCAGCGGGCCCTTGGGTAGACCTAGCCAAGAGACCCAGTACTTC. This sequence encodes CASSGPLGRPSQETQYF. Full variable domain (remainder filled in from reference TRBV9 and TRBJ2-5): DSGVTQTPKHLITATGQRVTLRCSPRSGDLSVYWYQQSLDQGLQFLIQYYNGEERAKGNILERFSAQQFPDLHSELNLSSLELGDSALYFCASSGPLGRPSQETQYFGPGTRLLVL.

The chain recombines TRBV7-9 with TRBJ2-1; 13 bases agree with TRBD2. V shed 5 bases and J 7 bases; nucleotides not matched to a gene: 5. This CDR3 comprises 15 residues. Germline lookup yields CDR1 SEHNR and CDR2 FQNEAQ (reference sequence). DNA of the CDR3: TGTGCCAGCAGCCGGACTAGCGGGAGTTTAAATGAGCAGTTCTTC. It yields the protein CASSRTSGSLNEQFF.

The rearrangement joins TRBV9 to TRBJ1-3; D is uncertain. This CDR3 is 16 amino acids long. Looked up from germline, CDR1 is SGDLS and CDR2 is YYNGEE. V gave up 0 bases and J gave up 0 bases, with 10 bases separating them. The CDR3 bases are TGTGCCAGCAGCGTAGGGTTCACAGCCTCTGGAAACACCATATATTTT. This encodes CASSVGFTASGNTIYF.

V usage is TRBV5-5 and J usage is TRBJ2-7; weak D call: TRBD1 (6 bases). The CDR3 extends over 14 amino acids. Looked up from germline, CDR1 is SGHKS and CDR2 is YYEKEE (reference sequence). V lost 2 bases, J lost 2 bases, and 11 bases lay in between. CDR3 sequence reads: CASSFSGQAYEQYF. CDR3 DNA sequence: TGTGCCAGCAGCTTTTCGGGACAAGCCTACGAGCAGTACTTC.

The V and J genes are TRBV10-1 and TRBJ1-3; 12 bases match TRBD1. The trim removed 9 bases at V and 0 bases at J, leaving 15 bases unmatched. From germline, CDR1 is WNHNN and CDR2 SYGVQD (reference sequence). The length of the CDR3 is 19 residues. CDR3 sequence reads: CARSDRDRGPESSGNTIYF. CDR3 nucleotides: TGCGCCAGAAGCGACCGGGACAGGGGGCCCGAGAGCTCTGGAAACACCATATATTTT.

This clone was found a few times. The chain carries TRBV5-6 and TRBJ1-1, with 10 bases that match TRBD1. The CDR3 is 14 residues long. The germline V gene has CDR1 SGHDT and CDR2 YYEEEE. V shed 4 bases and J 6 bases; nucleotides not matched to a gene: 6. In nucleotides, the CDR3 is TGTGCCAGCAGCGTGGACAGGGGGAGGGCTGAAGCTTTCTTT. It encodes CASSVDRGRAEAFF.

V gene TRBV27 combines with J gene TRBJ2-6, with no clear D. This CDR3 is 15 amino acids long. Germline V gives CDR1 MNHEY, CDR2 SMNVEV (reference sequence). V was trimmed by 6 bases and J by 1 base, leaving 10 bases between them. The CDR3 bases are TGTGCCAGCAGCATATACAGATCTGGGGCCAACGTCCTGACTTTC. Amino acid sequence: CASSIYRSGANVLTF.

The chain's CDR3 is CASSLTGFATNEKLFF. CDR3 DNA sequence: TGCGCCAGCAGCCTGACAGGGTTTGCAACTAATGAAAAACTGTTTTTT. The chain uses TRBV5-1 and TRBJ1-4; 7 positions match TRBD1. This CDR3 region has 16 residues. Germline lookup yields CDR1 SGHRS and CDR2 YFSETQ. The ends lost 4 bases at V and 0 bases at J; junction bases unmatched: 6.

The V and J genes are TRBV19 and TRBJ2-1, with TRBD2 as a possible D gene (7 bases). The CDR3 extends over 20 amino acids. Germline V lookup: CDR1 LNHDA, CDR2 SQIVND (reference sequence). The germline V and J ends were trimmed by 3 bases and 0 bases, with 24 bases remaining between them. CDR3 bases: TGTGCCAGTAGTATTAGGGCCGGGGGGCCCTCCTTTAGCTCCTACAATGAGCAGTTCTTC. Protein sequence: CASSIRAGGPSFSSYNEQFF.

The chain joins TRBV28 to TRBJ2-7; TRBD1 aligns across 7 bases. Germline V lookup: CDR1 MDHEN, CDR2 SYDVKM. CDR3 size: 14 residues. The junction had 10 bases not matched to a gene; V was cut back by 6 bases and J by 5 bases. CDR3 loop: CASRGAGRGNEQYF. The CDR3 DNA reads TGTGCCAGCAGGGGCGCAGGCAGGGGGAACGAGCAGTACTTC. The full variable domain, with the rest looked up from reference TRBV28 and TRBJ2-7, is DVKVTQSSRYLVKRTGEKVFLECVQDMDHENMFWYRQDPGLGLRLIYFSYDVKMKEKGDIPEGYSVSREKKERFSLILESASTNQTSMYLCASRGAGRGNEQYFGPGTRLTVT.

This clone was observed a handful of times. J is TRBJ2-5 and V is TRBV30, with D uncertain. V was trimmed by 1 base and J by 2 bases, leaving 8 bases between them. The CDR3 is 13 amino acids. Germline V gene sequence: CDR1 GTSNPN, CDR2 SVGIG (reference sequence). The CDR3, as DNA: TGTGCCTGGAGTGGTGCGGTTCAAGAGACCCAGTACTTC. Translating gives CAWSGAVQETQYF. The complete variable domain, with remaining parts taken from reference TRBV30 and TRBJ2-5, reads SQTIHQWPATLVQPVGSPLSLECTVEGTSNPNLYWYRQAAGRGLQLLFYSVGIGQISSEVPQNLSASRPQDRQFILSSKKLLLSDSGFYLCAWSGAVQETQYFGPGTRLLVL.

V is TRBV7-2 and J is TRBJ1-3; perhaps TRBD1 as D (5 bases). Trimming took 2 bases from V and 0 from J, leaving 14 bases between them. Per the germline V gene, CDR1 is SGHTA and CDR2 is FQGNSA. This CDR3 is 17 amino acids long. CDR3 in amino acids: CASSLSTATYSGNTIYF. CDR3 coding DNA: TGTGCCAGCAGCTTATCGACAGCTACCTACTCTGGAAACACCATATATTTT.

This chain joins TRBV29-1 and TRBJ2-1, with TRBD2 matching over 11 bases. J lost 4 bases, V lost 4 bases, and 15 bases had no gene match. The CDR3 has 18 residues. CDR1 is SQVTM, CDR2 ANQGSEA, per germline. CDR3 residues: CSVGGLAGGPGTYNEQFF. CDR3 in DNA: TGCAGCGTTGGGGGTTTAGCGGGGGGGCCAGGTACTTACAATGAGCAGTTCTTC.

V is TRBV6-5 and J is TRBJ1-2, with D hard to call. The CDR3 is made up of 13 amino acids. Per the germline V gene, CDR1 is MNHEY and CDR2 is SVGAGI. V lost 0 bases and J lost 4, with 6 bases in between. CDR3 loop: CASSYSRGYGYTF. CDR3 in DNA: TGTGCCAGCAGTTACTCGCGCGGCTATGGCTACACCTTC.

V is TRBV7-7 and J is TRBJ2-5; 9 positions match TRBD1. This CDR3 contains 13 residues. Per germline, CDR1 SSHAT and CDR2 FNYEAQ (reference sequence). V was clipped by 5 bases and J by 5 bases; unmatched bases: 3. The CDR3: CASSPDRGETQYF. CDR3 coding DNA: TGTGCCAGCAGCCCCGACAGGGGGGAGACCCAGTACTTC.